The 18 T cell receptor beta chains below were found in one sample sequenced in a study of cytomegalovirus exposure and HLA in healthy donors. PCR primers comprised 60 Vbeta and 13 Jbeta primers. Only in-frame clones appear in the TCRdb table, and some are missing; sequencing was by immunoSEQ multiplex PCR. The sample has roughly 160,000 clones, over 60% seen once. Sequencing used PBMCs. The receptors stem from a woman aged 30 to 39 in good health and CMV-seronegative.

The rearrangement joins TRBV5-6 to TRBJ1-2; D is unclear. From germline, CDR1 is SGHDT and CDR2 YYEEEE. CDR3 size: 11 residues. V shed 6 bases and J shed 7 bases, with 10 bases lying between them. The CDR3 is CASTPGVGYTF. DNA for the CDR3: TGTGCCAGCACCCCCGGGGTTGGCTACACCTTC.

The sample holds one count of this clone. The genes are TRBV27 and TRBJ2-7; D ambiguous. Trimming took 3 bases from V and 2 from J, leaving 8 bases between them. This CDR3 is 13 amino acids long. Germline values: CDR1 MNHEY, CDR2 SMNVEV (reference sequence). The CDR3 DNA reads TGTGCCAGCAGTTTCTCCAGTACCTACGAGCAGTACTTC. This encodes CASSFSSTYEQYF.

This clone has more than one count but fewer than ten. The V and J genes are TRBV5-6 and TRBJ1-5; TRBD1 aligns across 8 bases. Germline values: CDR1 SGHDT, CDR2 YYEEEE. The CDR3 consists of 15 residues. The trim removed 4 bases at V and 3 bases at J, leaving 6 bases unmatched. The CDR3 nucleotides read TGTGCCAGCAGCCTTGGGACAGGCGTCAATCAGCCCCAGCATTTT. Amino acid sequence: CASSLGTGVNQPQHF.

The CDR3, as DNA: TGTGCCAGCAGTACGGGGGAAGGTCCCTACGAGCAGTACTTC. It translates to CASSTGEGPYEQYF. The V gene is TRBV28, the J gene TRBJ2-7, with TRBD2 as a possible D gene (6 bases). Germline CDR1 and CDR2: MDHEN and SYDVKM. The CDR3 has 14 amino acids. V lost 5 bases, J lost 2 bases, and 13 bases lay in between.

This clone was counted between two and nine times. V gene TRBV10-3 combines with J gene TRBJ2-7, with D possibly being TRBD2 (5 bases). This CDR3 region has 14 residues. Trimming stripped 6 bases from V and 7 bases from J, with 19 bases between. The V gene's germline CDR1 is ENHRY and CDR2 SYGVKD. The chain's CDR3 is CAIRGAGGPFEQYF. The CDR3 DNA reads TGTGCCATCAGGGGCGCGGGCGGGCCTTTTGAGCAGTACTTC.

This clone was observed a handful of times. J is TRBJ1-2 and V is TRBV5-5; 7 bases align to TRBD1. The trim removed 0 bases at V and 4 bases at J, leaving 15 bases unmatched. CDR1 is SGHKS and CDR2 is YYEKEE in the germline V gene (reference sequence). The CDR3 spans 18 residues. In DNA form, the CDR3 reads TGTGCCAGCAGCTTGGTTCTAGGTGCCGGACAGGCTTTCTATGGCTACACCTTC. Protein: CASSLVLGAGQAFYGYTF.

This chain links TRBV23-1 with TRBJ1-2; D is unclear. TRBV23-1 is flagged as an ORF with uncertain function. V shed 6 bases and J shed 3 bases, with 8 bases lying between them. The CDR3 runs 12 residues. The CDR3 region is CASRRRHYGYTF. In DNA form, the CDR3 reads TGCGCCAGCAGACGGAGACACTATGGCTACACCTTC.

The chain combines TRBV7-9 with TRBJ2-1; 10 bases align to TRBD1. Germline V lookup: CDR1 SEHNR, CDR2 FQNEAQ (reference sequence). The CDR3 spans 13 residues. The junction had 4 bases not matched to a gene; V was cut back by 5 bases and J by 9 bases. CDR3 coding DNA: TGTGCCAGCAGCCCCGGGACAGGGGTTGAGCAGTTCTTC. This codes for CASSPGTGVEQFF.

This chain connects TRBV2 to TRBJ1-6; maybe TRBD1 (6 bases). V was pared by 1 base and J by 5 bases, with 12 bases between. CDR3 length: 16 residues. The germline CDR1 and CDR2 sequences are SNHLY and FYNNEI. CDR3: CASSEDSGQNNSPLHF. The CDR3 nucleotides read TGTGCCAGCAGTGAAGATTCTGGACAGAATAATTCACCCCTCCACTTT. Supplemented by reference TRBV2 and TRBJ1-6, the full variable domain reads EPEVTQTPSHQVTQMGQEVILRCVPISNHLYFYWYRQILGQKVEFLVSFYNNEISEKSEIFDDQFSVERPDGSNFTLKIRSTKLEDSAMYFCASSEDSGQNNSPLHFGNGTRLTVT.

The rearrangement links TRBV6-1 to TRBJ2-1; the match to TRBD1 covers 7 bases. Looked up from germline, CDR1 is MNHNS and CDR2 is SASEGT. V shed 10 bases, J shed 8 bases, and the junction held 14 bases outside the gene matches. CDR3 size: 14 residues. The CDR3 protein is CAILRGPLDYEQFF. The CDR3 nucleotides are TGTGCCATCCTAAGGGGGCCCCTGGACTATGAGCAGTTCTTC.

The chain employs TRBV29-1 and TRBJ2-7; 9 bases align to TRBD1. Losses at the gene ends were 7 bases for V and 0 bases for J; bases not matched to a gene: 7. Germline CDR1 and CDR2: SQVTM and ANQGSEA. This CDR3 contains 14 residues. The CDR3 nucleotides read TGCAGCGGGGGGGGGACAGGGTCCTCCTACGAGCAGTACTTC. This codes for CSGGGTGSSYEQYF.

This clone was counted a few times. The identical CDR3 is also encoded by other nucleotide sequences in the sample. This chain uses TRBV4-3 with TRBJ2-5; D possibly corresponds to TRBD1 (6 bases). Trimming pared 3 bases from V and 2 bases from J, leaving 13 bases between. The germline gives CDR1 LGHNA, CDR2 YSLEER. This CDR3 spans 15 amino acids. CDR3 region: CASSHRGGTQETQYF. For the CDR3, the DNA is TGCGCCAGCAGCCACAGAGGTGGGACACAAGAGACCCAGTACTTC.

This chain links TRBV7-2 with TRBJ1-2, with 8 bases identical to TRBD1. Per germline, CDR1 SGHTA and CDR2 FQGNSA. This CDR3 region has 14 residues. Germline trimming cut 5 bases from V and 1 base from J; bases unmatched to any gene: 3. The CDR3 DNA sequence: TGTGCCAGCAGCCCAGGGGGCAGTAACTATGGCTACACCTTC. It encodes CASSPGGSNYGYTF.

This rearrangement joins TRBV9 to TRBJ1-3; D unclear. CDR3 length: 15 residues. Trimming pared 0 bases from V and 5 bases from J, leaving 12 bases between. CDR1 SGDLS and CDR2 YYNGEE come from the germline V gene. The CDR3 protein is CASSVATSPRNTIYF. CDR3 DNA sequence: TGTGCCAGCAGCGTAGCTACCTCCCCTAGAAACACCATATATTTT.

The chain links TRBV28 to TRBJ1-4; maybe TRBD1 (5 bases). From germline, CDR1 is MDHEN and CDR2 SYDVKM. The CDR3 has 17 residues. V lost 7 bases and J 0 bases, leaving 18 bases between the germline ends. The CDR3 protein is CASMSRGGVATNEKLFF. Here the CDR3 DNA reads TGTGCCAGCATGTCCCGGGGAGGGGTGGCAACTAATGAAAAACTGTTTTTT. Filled out from reference TRBV28 and TRBJ1-4, the complete variable domain reads DVKVTQSSRYLVKRTGEKVFLECVQDMDHENMFWYRQDPGLGLRLIYFSYDVKMKEKGDIPEGYSVSREKKERFSLILESASTNQTSMYLCASMSRGGVATNEKLFFGSGTQLSVL.

The chain has TRBV4-2 and TRBJ1-1, with 9 bases fitting TRBD1. Per the germline V gene, CDR1 is LGHNA and CDR2 is YNFKEQ. CDR3 size: 15 residues. The V gene end was trimmed by 1 base and the J gene end by 5 bases; junction bases not matched to a gene: 5. The CDR3: CASSQGQGGLTEAFF. For the CDR3, the DNA is TGTGCCAGCAGCCAAGGACAGGGGGGTTTGACTGAAGCTTTCTTT.

The genes are TRBV28 and TRBJ2-1; TRBD2 matches at 7 bases. CDR1 is MDHEN and CDR2 is SYDVKM in the germline V gene. CDR3 length: 13 residues. The ends lost 10 bases at V and 6 bases at J; junction bases unmatched: 9. This CDR3 is CATLLASLNEQFF. As DNA, the CDR3 is TGTGCCACCTTACTAGCGTCACTCAATGAGCAGTTCTTC.

The CDR3 region is CATSRGKLNTEAFF. Written as DNA, the CDR3 is TGTGCCACCAGTCGGGGGAAGCTGAACACTGAAGCTTTCTTT. V usage is TRBV15 and J usage is TRBJ1-1, with D perhaps matching TRBD1 (5 bases). V was trimmed by 6 bases and J by 0 bases, leaving 11 bases between them. This CDR3 has 14 residues. Germline CDR1 and CDR2: LNHNV and YYDKDF (reference sequence). Supplemented by reference TRBV15 and TRBJ1-1, the full variable domain reads DAMVIQNPRYQVTQFGKPVTLSCSQTLNHNVMYWYQQKSSQAPKLLFHYYDKDFNNEADTPDNFQSRRPNTSFCFLDIRSPGLGDTAMYLCATSRGKLNTEAFFGQGTRLTVV.